This TCR beta chain stems from a study of monozygotic twins with cystic fibrosis. Study results and limitations: Co-twins had the most similar V usage for 13 of 16 pairs, J for 8.

Assay: immunoSEQ multiplex PCR; the TCRdb copy retains only in-frame clones and omits some. This sample has tens of thousands of clones, with nearly 85% found just once. Trimming shortened V by 1 base and J by 0 bases, and 12 bases separated the two germline ends. CDR3 length: 15 amino acids. Germline V gives CDR1 GTSNPN, CDR2 SVGIG (reference sequence). As for this clone: Its antigen is as yet unknown.

V is TRBV30 and J is TRBJ1-2; D possibly corresponds to TRBD1 (6 bases). Sequencing was performed on blood. The sequence came from a girl under 10 years old with cystic fibrosis. The CDR3, as DNA: TGTGCCTGGAGTGCCCCAGGGGCAGCTAACTATGGCTACACCTTC. Its protein product is CAWSAPGAANYGYTF.